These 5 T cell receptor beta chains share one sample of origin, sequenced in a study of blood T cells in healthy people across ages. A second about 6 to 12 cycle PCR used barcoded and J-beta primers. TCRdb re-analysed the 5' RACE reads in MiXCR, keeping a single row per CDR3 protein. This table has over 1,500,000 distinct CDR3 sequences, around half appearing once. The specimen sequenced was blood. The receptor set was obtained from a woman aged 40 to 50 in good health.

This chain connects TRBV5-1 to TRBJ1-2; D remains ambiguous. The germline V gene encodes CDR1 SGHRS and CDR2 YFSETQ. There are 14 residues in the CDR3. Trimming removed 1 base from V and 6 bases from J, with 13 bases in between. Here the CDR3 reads CASSLTGRWDGYTF. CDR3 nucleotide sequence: TGCGCCAGCAGCTTGACTGGACGGTGGGATGGCTACACCTTC.

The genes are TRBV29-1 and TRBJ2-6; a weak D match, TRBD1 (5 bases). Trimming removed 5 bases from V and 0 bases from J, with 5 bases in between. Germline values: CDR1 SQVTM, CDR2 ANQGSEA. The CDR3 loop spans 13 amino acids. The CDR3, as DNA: TGCAGCGTTCAGGGCTCTGGGGCCAACGTCCTGACTTTC. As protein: CSVQGSGANVLTF. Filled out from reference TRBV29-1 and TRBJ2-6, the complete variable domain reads SAVISQKPSRDICQRGTSLTIQCQVDSQVTMMFWYRQQPGQSLTLIATANQGSEATYESGFVIDKFPISRPNLTFSTLTVSNMSPEDSSIYLCSVQGSGANVLTFGAGSRLTVL.

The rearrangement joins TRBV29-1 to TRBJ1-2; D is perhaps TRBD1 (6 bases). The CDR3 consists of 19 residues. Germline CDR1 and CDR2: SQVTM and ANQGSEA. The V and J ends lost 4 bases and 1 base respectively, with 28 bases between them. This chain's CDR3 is CSVAAPLVWPGQINYGYTF. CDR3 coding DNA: TGCAGCGTTGCCGCCCCACTTGTCTGGCCAGGACAGATTAACTATGGCTACACCTTC.

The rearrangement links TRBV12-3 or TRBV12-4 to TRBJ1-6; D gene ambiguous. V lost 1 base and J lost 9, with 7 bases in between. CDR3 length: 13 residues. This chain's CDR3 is CASSLGLGSPLHF. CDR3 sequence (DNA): TGTGCCAGCAGTTTAGGGTTGGGTTCACCCCTCCACTTT.

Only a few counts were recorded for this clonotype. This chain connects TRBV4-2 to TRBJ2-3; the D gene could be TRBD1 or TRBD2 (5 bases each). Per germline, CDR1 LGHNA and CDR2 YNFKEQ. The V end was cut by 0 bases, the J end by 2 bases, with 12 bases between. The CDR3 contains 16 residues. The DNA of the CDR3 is TGTGCCAGCAGCCAAGAGGTTGGGGGTCTCACAGATACGCAGTATTTT. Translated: CASSQEVGGLTDTQYF.